Listed below are T cell receptor beta chains from one sample, sequenced in a study of blood T cell repertoires in COVID-19. Produced via immunoSEQ multiplex PCR; TCRdb's table is partial and in-frame only. This table has 52,000 or so clones, 88% appearing once. Material: peripheral blood. These receptors were obtained from a man between 60 and 75 years old with active COVID-19. Each CDR3 is given without its conserved first and last residue. Fields, in order: clone size, J gene, V gene, D gene, CDR3 protein. A D gene is named only where the DNA matches it firmly. Clone size, where shown, is once, few, many, or a class for clones that have expanded.

abundance: .; j_gene: TRBJ1-5; v_gene: TRBV4-2; d_gene: TRBD1; CDR3aa: ASSQDLGGQPQH
abundance: .; j_gene: TRBJ1-4; v_gene: TRBV11-2; d_gene: TRBD1; CDR3aa: ASSPNSGTENEKLF
abundance: once; j_gene: TRBJ2-7; v_gene: TRBV10-3; d_gene: .; CDR3aa: AISEEIYEQY
abundance: once; j_gene: TRBJ2-7; v_gene: TRBV27; d_gene: TRBD1; CDR3aa: ASRGTGRHEQY
abundance: .; j_gene: TRBJ2-3; v_gene: TRBV6-1; d_gene: .; CDR3aa: ASSEGRNTDTQY
abundance: .; j_gene: TRBJ2-3; v_gene: TRBV10-3; d_gene: TRBD2; CDR3aa: AIRFGGGTDTQY
abundance: .; j_gene: TRBJ1-1; v_gene: TRBV9; d_gene: TRBD1; CDR3aa: ASSAIQGVEAF
abundance: .; j_gene: TRBJ1-2; v_gene: TRBV24-1; d_gene: .; CDR3aa: ATSQGNYGYT
abundance: .; j_gene: TRBJ2-7; v_gene: TRBV11-2; d_gene: .; CDR3aa: ASSLVGGINEQY
abundance: .; j_gene: TRBJ2-7; v_gene: TRBV25-1; d_gene: TRBD2; CDR3aa: ASSSGTSRFYEQY
abundance: once; j_gene: TRBJ1-2; v_gene: TRBV2; d_gene: .; CDR3aa: ASSEKADSNYGYT
abundance: .; j_gene: TRBJ2-1; v_gene: TRBV27; d_gene: .; CDR3aa: ASSLYRNSEQF
abundance: .; j_gene: TRBJ2-7; v_gene: TRBV6-2/TRBV6-3; d_gene: .; CDR3aa: ASSYPQRAAYEQY
abundance: .; j_gene: TRBJ1-2; v_gene: TRBV4-1; d_gene: .; CDR3aa: ASSQAFRANYGYT
abundance: few; j_gene: TRBJ2-7; v_gene: TRBV18; d_gene: TRBD1; CDR3aa: ASSLQGASYEQY
abundance: .; j_gene: TRBJ2-2; v_gene: TRBV5-5; d_gene: TRBD2; CDR3aa: ASSWRLAGGPVGELF
abundance: .; j_gene: TRBJ2-1; v_gene: TRBV30; d_gene: TRBD1; CDR3aa: AWSDWGQIPYNEQF
abundance: .; j_gene: TRBJ2-7; v_gene: TRBV21-1; d_gene: .; CDR3aa: ASSKEAGRCEQY
abundance: once; j_gene: TRBJ1-5; v_gene: TRBV11-2; d_gene: .; CDR3aa: ASSSQGTQPQH
abundance: .; j_gene: TRBJ2-7; v_gene: TRBV5-1; d_gene: .; CDR3aa: ASSLQGSSYEQY
abundance: .; j_gene: TRBJ2-7; v_gene: TRBV19; d_gene: TRBD2; CDR3aa: ASSIGGLAGYEQY
abundance: .; j_gene: TRBJ2-1; v_gene: TRBV5-1; d_gene: .; CDR3aa: ASIFGAPSSYNEQF
abundance: .; j_gene: TRBJ2-7; v_gene: TRBV7-2; d_gene: TRBD2; CDR3aa: ASSLGSAGGPWEQY
abundance: few; j_gene: TRBJ1-4; v_gene: TRBV19; d_gene: .; CDR3aa: ASRGSLRSNEKLF
abundance: .; j_gene: TRBJ2-2; v_gene: TRBV29-1; d_gene: TRBD2; CDR3aa: SVEGTSGNTGELF
abundance: .; j_gene: TRBJ1-1; v_gene: TRBV2; d_gene: .; CDR3aa: ASRTAGMNTEAF
abundance: once; j_gene: TRBJ2-7; v_gene: TRBV5-1; d_gene: .; CDR3aa: ASSLGGQAYEQY
abundance: .; j_gene: TRBJ1-1; v_gene: TRBV19; d_gene: .; CDR3aa: ASSIQSQGRAEAF
abundance: once; j_gene: TRBJ2-1; v_gene: TRBV4-2; d_gene: .; CDR3aa: ASSHGETVLNNEQF
abundance: .; j_gene: TRBJ1-4; v_gene: TRBV5-1; d_gene: TRBD1; CDR3aa: ASSPGTGATNEKLF
abundance: .; j_gene: TRBJ2-7; v_gene: TRBV10-2; d_gene: TRBD2; CDR3aa: ASSPSGRDYEQY
abundance: .; j_gene: TRBJ2-7; v_gene: TRBV5-6; d_gene: .; CDR3aa: ASSEFRETYSYEQY
abundance: .; j_gene: TRBJ2-7; v_gene: TRBV14; d_gene: .; CDR3aa: ASSQEAGGYYEQY
abundance: .; j_gene: TRBJ2-7; v_gene: TRBV15; d_gene: TRBD2; CDR3aa: ATSRGGLADEQY
abundance: .; j_gene: TRBJ1-4; v_gene: TRBV7-9; d_gene: TRBD1; CDR3aa: ASSFRDRQNINEKLF
abundance: .; j_gene: TRBJ2-3; v_gene: TRBV27; d_gene: TRBD1; CDR3aa: ASSARQGWGRVTQY
abundance: .; j_gene: TRBJ1-4; v_gene: TRBV19; d_gene: TRBD1; CDR3aa: ATRQGGTNEKLF
abundance: .; j_gene: TRBJ2-1; v_gene: TRBV2; d_gene: TRBD2; CDR3aa: ASSDITGTIYNEQF
abundance: .; j_gene: TRBJ2-5; v_gene: TRBV24-1; d_gene: TRBD1; CDR3aa: ATSDPEQGVGETQY
abundance: once; j_gene: TRBJ2-1; v_gene: TRBV27; d_gene: .; CDR3aa: ASSPTHLSSYNEQF
abundance: once; j_gene: TRBJ1-1; v_gene: TRBV14; d_gene: .; CDR3aa: ASSQVAHEAF
abundance: .; j_gene: TRBJ2-2; v_gene: TRBV10-1; d_gene: TRBD1; CDR3aa: ASSTGTDTAELF
abundance: .; j_gene: TRBJ2-1; v_gene: TRBV5-8; d_gene: TRBD2; CDR3aa: ASSLARLAGVGSYNEQF
abundance: .; j_gene: TRBJ2-5; v_gene: TRBV19; d_gene: .; CDR3aa: ASSIVVRETQY
abundance: .; j_gene: TRBJ2-7; v_gene: TRBV12-5; d_gene: TRBD1; CDR3aa: ASGGTGAGEQY
abundance: .; j_gene: TRBJ2-5; v_gene: TRBV30; d_gene: TRBD1; CDR3aa: ACPGQGNQETQY
abundance: .; j_gene: TRBJ1-5; v_gene: TRBV27; d_gene: .; CDR3aa: ASSKEGEQPQH
abundance: .; j_gene: TRBJ1-3; v_gene: TRBV9; d_gene: .; CDR3aa: ASSDRDISGNTIY
abundance: .; j_gene: TRBJ2-1; v_gene: TRBV11-2; d_gene: TRBD2; CDR3aa: ASSLSLSLAGAEQF
abundance: .; j_gene: TRBJ1-4; v_gene: TRBV20-1; d_gene: TRBD1; CDR3aa: SASGQGNEKLF
abundance: .; j_gene: TRBJ2-7; v_gene: TRBV6-5; d_gene: TRBD1; CDR3aa: ASRGDRGPYEQY
abundance: few; j_gene: TRBJ2-3; v_gene: TRBV5-1; d_gene: .; CDR3aa: ASSLSARTDTQY
abundance: .; j_gene: TRBJ2-1; v_gene: TRBV7-2; d_gene: TRBD2; CDR3aa: ASSLGTSGYNEQF
abundance: .; j_gene: TRBJ2-5; v_gene: TRBV27; d_gene: TRBD2; CDR3aa: ASRSGLAGGRGTQY
abundance: .; j_gene: TRBJ2-7; v_gene: TRBV27; d_gene: .; CDR3aa: ASSHRTHSSYEQY
abundance: .; j_gene: TRBJ2-5; v_gene: TRBV12-3/TRBV12-4; d_gene: .; CDR3aa: ASTAQGETQY
abundance: .; j_gene: TRBJ2-2; v_gene: TRBV12-3/TRBV12-4; d_gene: .; CDR3aa: ASSSENTGELF